Each of the 5 T cell receptor beta chains below was sequenced from the same sample in a study of shared clonotypes between healthy human individuals. TCRdb's table, derived via immunoSEQ multiplex PCR, lists solely in-frame clones and lacks some. The table includes roughly 2.5 million clones, approximately 92% detected once. The sequenced sample consisted of naive CD4+ T cells sorted from blood. Subset indicated: CD45RA+ positively selected. The receptors stem from a man aged 18-30 years in good health.

The V call is TRBV19, the J call TRBJ2-6; no definite D call. The CDR3 loop spans 15 amino acids. V dropped 5 bases and J dropped 0 bases, with 8 bases sitting between them. CDR1 is LNHDA and CDR2 is SQIVND in the germline V gene (reference sequence). The CDR3 coding sequence is TGTGCCAGTAGTTTTTGGTCCTCTGGGGCCAACGTCCTGACTTTC. It specifies CASSFWSSGANVLTF. Drawing the rest from reference TRBV19 and TRBJ2-6, the complete variable domain is DGGITQSPKYLFRKEGQNVTLSCEQNLNHDAMYWYRQDPGQGLRLIYYSQIVNDFQKGDIAEGYSVSREKKESFPLTVTSAQKNPTAFYLCASSFWSSGANVLTFGAGSRLTVL.

Concerning this clone: The same CDR3 can be traced to other DNA sequences in this sample. The rearrangement uses TRBV5-1 and TRBJ2-2, with TRBD1 as a possible D gene (6 bases). Trimming left V 0 bases short and J 2 bases short, with 11 bases between. This CDR3 has 16 amino acids. Per germline, CDR1 SGHRS and CDR2 YFSETQ. CDR3 in amino acids: CASSLAGQRNTGELFF. For the CDR3, the DNA is TGCGCCAGCAGCTTGGCAGGACAGAGAAACACCGGGGAGCTGTTTTTT.

This clone was observed a few times. Other DNA sequences in the same sample also yield this CDR3. The rearrangement links TRBV6-5 to TRBJ2-7; D is possibly TRBD1 (5 bases). The germline V gene encodes CDR1 MNHEY and CDR2 SVGAGI. The CDR3 spans 13 residues. Trimming took 2 bases from V and 2 from J, leaving 7 bases between them. Here the CDR3 DNA reads TGTGCCAGCAGTTACGGCAGGGCCTACGAGCAGTACTTC. Its protein is CASSYGRAYEQYF.

The rearrangement links TRBV28 to TRBJ1-4; the D gene is possibly TRBD1 (5 bases). Per germline, CDR1 MDHEN and CDR2 SYDVKM. This CDR3 spans 15 amino acids. The V end was cut by 5 bases, the J end by 7 bases, with 17 bases between. The CDR3 spells CASSHGLPGGEKLFF. The CDR3 DNA reads TGTGCCAGCAGTCACGGGCTTCCCGGGGGTGAAAAACTGTTTTTT.

V gene TRBV19 combines with J gene TRBJ2-3; 10 nucleotides agree with TRBD1. J lost 1 base, V lost 9 bases, and 7 bases had no gene match. Germline V gene sequence: CDR1 LNHDA, CDR2 SQIVND (reference sequence). This CDR3 is built from 15 residues. The CDR3 sequence is CASDPGTGGTDTQYF. The DNA of the CDR3 is TGTGCCAGCGACCCCGGGACAGGGGGCACAGATACGCAGTATTTT.